These 17 T cell receptor beta chains originate from one sample sequenced in a study of blood T cell repertoires in COVID-19. Measured with immunoSEQ multiplex PCR; TCRdb has only the in-frame clones, and not every one. Of some 330,000 clones listed, around 89% were seen once; the top ten hold 3.5% to 4%. The sample taken for sequencing was peripheral blood. These receptors were collected from a woman between 45 and 65 years old with active or convalescent COVID-19.

This clone appeared once. The gene calls are TRBV7-3 and TRBJ2-7; weak D call: TRBD1 (6 bases). The V gene lost 1 base and the J gene lost 5 bases, with 15 bases spanning the gap. Germline values: CDR1 SGHTA, CDR2 FQGTGA. This CDR3 spans 15 amino acids. CDR3 DNA: TGTGCCAGCAGCTTAAAGGCACAGGGATTCGACGAGCAGTACTTC. Residues: CASSLKAQGFDEQYF.

V usage is TRBV5-1 and J usage is TRBJ1-2; D ambiguous. Trimming pared 0 bases from V and 8 bases from J, leaving 11 bases between. Per the germline V gene, CDR1 is SGHRS and CDR2 is YFSETQ. This CDR3 is 13 amino acids long. DNA for the CDR3: TGCGCCAGCAGCTTGGACCGTACGGGGGGCTACACCTTC. Translating it yields CASSLDRTGGYTF.

This chain joins TRBV6-2 or TRBV6-3 and TRBJ2-6; no firm D call. This CDR3 has 17 residues. The V gene's germline CDR1 is MNHEY and CDR2 SVGEGT. V shed 0 bases and J shed 0 bases, with 9 bases lying between them. This CDR3 is CASSYSDTISGANVLTF. The CDR3 region has the DNA TGTGCCAGCAGTTACTCCGACACAATCTCTGGGGCCAACGTCCTGACTTTC.

This rearrangement joins TRBV3-1 (or the pseudogene TRBV3-2) to TRBJ2-5; TRBD2 matches 15 bases. Trimming cost V 4 bases and J 1 base; bases outside gene matches: 7. Per germline, CDR1 LGHDT and CDR2 YNNKEL (reference sequence). The CDR3 totals 18 residues. The CDR3 reads CASSPGLAGGVIQETQYF. The CDR3, as DNA: TGTGCCAGCAGCCCGGGACTAGCGGGAGGAGTCATCCAAGAGACCCAGTACTTC.

The V and J genes are TRBV5-1 and TRBJ2-1; the D gene is possibly TRBD2 (5 bases). The CDR3 extends over 13 amino acids. The V and J ends lost 1 base and 6 bases respectively, with 8 bases between them. Germline CDR1 is SGHRS and CDR2 is YFSETQ. The CDR3 coding sequence is TGCGCCAGCAGCTTGACTAGTTCCAATGAGCAGTTCTTC. Its protein is CASSLTSSNEQFF.

V and J are TRBV11-2 and TRBJ1-2, with a weak D call TRBD1 (6 bases). The CDR3 length is 14 residues. Trimming cost V 4 bases and J 8 bases, with 17 bases left between them. Germline lookup yields CDR1 SGHAT and CDR2 FQNNGV. The CDR3 here is CASSSSGQRGGYTF. The CDR3 region has the DNA TGTGCCAGCAGCTCCTCCGGACAGCGGGGCGGCTACACCTTC.

V and J are TRBV19 and TRBJ2-3; D not certain. The CDR3 loop spans 11 amino acids. Trimming took 4 bases from V and 5 from J, leaving 4 bases between them. Germline V gene sequence: CDR1 LNHDA, CDR2 SQIVND (reference sequence). CDR3 residues: CASSTVDTQYF. The DNA of the CDR3 is TGTGCCAGTAGTACGGTAGATACGCAGTATTTT.

V is TRBV27 and J is TRBJ1-6; 9 bases agree with TRBD1. This CDR3 region has 16 residues. Trimming cost V 0 bases and J 7 bases; bases outside gene matches: 4. The germline V gene has CDR1 MNHEY and CDR2 SMNVEV (reference sequence). CDR3 nucleotide sequence: TGTGCCAGCAGTTTATCGATCGGACAGGGGAATTCACCCCTCCACTTT. It specifies CASSLSIGQGNSPLHF.

This clone was observed a single time. The chain is built from TRBV5-4 and TRBJ2-5; TRBD2 is a possible D gene (5 bases). There are 13 residues in the CDR3. V lost 4 bases to trimming and J lost 5 bases, with 12 bases between them. Germline V CDR1 and CDR2: SGHNT, YYREEE (reference sequence). The DNA of the CDR3 is TGTGCCAGCAGCCACCCCCGCGGGGAGACCCAGTACTTC. Its protein product is CASSHPRGETQYF. Full variable domain (remainder filled in from reference TRBV5-4 and TRBJ2-5): ETGVTQSPTHLIKTRGQQVTLRCSSQSGHNTVSWYQQALGQGPQFIFQYYREEENGRGNFPPRFSGLQFPNYSSELNVNALELDDSALYLCASSHPRGETQYFGPGTRLLVL.

This chain joins TRBV7-3 and TRBJ1-3; D call uncertain. The CDR3 length is 13 residues. The V end was cut by 5 bases, the J end by 2 bases, with 7 bases between. Germline assignment: CDR1 SGHTA and CDR2 FQGTGA. The CDR3 sequence: CASSTSTGNTIYF. The CDR3 coding sequence is TGTGCCAGCAGCACGAGTACTGGAAACACCATATATTTT.

The rearrangement joins TRBV19 to TRBJ1-5; D is unresolved. Between the trimmed V and J ends, which lost 3 bases and 3 bases, there was a span of 9 bases. CDR1 and CDR2 from the germline V gene are LNHDA and SQIVND (reference sequence). The CDR3 has 14 amino acids. The CDR3 nucleotides are TGTGCCAGTAGTATGTGGGCAGACAATCAGCCCCAGCATTTT. It yields the protein CASSMWADNQPQHF.

This chain uses TRBV10-3 with TRBJ2-2, with D perhaps TRBD2 (6 bases). CDR3 size: 14 residues. Germline V lookup: CDR1 ENHRY, CDR2 SYGVKD. V shed 10 bases and J shed 1 base, with 13 bases lying between them. CDR3 coding DNA: TGTGCCACGGAGGGTAGCATGAACACCGGGGAGCTGTTTTTT. It translates to CATEGSMNTGELFF.

The rearrangement joins TRBV5-4 to TRBJ1-6; D not certain. This CDR3 region has 17 residues. The ends were cut back, 3 bases at V and 0 bases at J, with 13 bases in the middle. Germline CDR1 reads SGHNT; CDR2 reads YYREEE (reference sequence). The CDR3 DNA reads TGTGCCAGCAGCTCAAACCCCACGAGCTCCTATAATTCACCCCTCCACTTT. It codes for CASSSNPTSSYNSPLHF.

This chain links TRBV10-3 with TRBJ2-7; 9 bases are a match to TRBD1. Germline-derived CDR1 and CDR2 are ENHRY and SYGVKD. This CDR3 region has 14 residues. The ends lost 4 bases at V and 6 bases at J; junction bases unmatched: 7. The CDR3 region has the DNA TGTGCCATCAGTGCCGGGACAGGGCTCGGCGAGCAGTACTTC. Its protein product is CAISAGTGLGEQYF.

The V call is TRBV30, the J call TRBJ1-5; unclear D gene. This CDR3 has 13 residues. Germline lookup yields CDR1 GTSNPN and CDR2 SVGIG (reference sequence). Trimming took off 4 bases at V and 0 bases at J, with 7 bases between the two ends. CDR3 DNA: TGTGCCTGGACTACGGGTAGCAATCAGCCCCAGCATTTT. As protein: CAWTTGSNQPQHF. The whole variable domain, remainder taken from reference TRBV30 and TRBJ1-5, is SQTIHQWPATLVQPVGSPLSLECTVEGTSNPNLYWYRQAAGRGLQLLFYSVGIGQISSEVPQNLSASRPQDRQFILSSKKLLLSDSGFYLCAWTTGSNQPQHFGDGTRLSIL.

The chain carries TRBV27 and TRBJ1-6, with 9 bases that match TRBD1. The CDR3 contains 15 residues. J lost 7 bases, V lost 5 bases, and 6 bases had no gene match. The germline CDR1 and CDR2 sequences are MNHEY and SMNVEV (reference sequence). The CDR3 spells CASSPRDRENSPLHF. The CDR3 DNA is TGTGCCAGCAGTCCTCGGGACAGGGAAAATTCACCCCTCCACTTT.

The genes are TRBV29-1 and TRBJ2-1, with 13 bases identical to TRBD2. Looked up from germline, CDR1 is SQVTM and CDR2 is ANQGSEA. J was trimmed by 5 bases and V by 3 bases; bases with no gene match: 4. The CDR3 runs 15 residues. The CDR3 reads CSVDPGTSGNNEQFF. The CDR3 DNA sequence: TGCAGCGTTGATCCAGGGACTAGCGGGAACAATGAGCAGTTCTTC.